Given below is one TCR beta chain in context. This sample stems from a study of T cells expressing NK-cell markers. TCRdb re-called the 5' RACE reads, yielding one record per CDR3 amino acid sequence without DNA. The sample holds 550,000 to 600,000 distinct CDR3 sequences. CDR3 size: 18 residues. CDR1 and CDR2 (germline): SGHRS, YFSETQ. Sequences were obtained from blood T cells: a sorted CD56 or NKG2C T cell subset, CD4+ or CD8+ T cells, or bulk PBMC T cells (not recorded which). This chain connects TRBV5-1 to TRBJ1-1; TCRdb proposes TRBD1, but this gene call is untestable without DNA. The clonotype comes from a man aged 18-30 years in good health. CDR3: CASSFHPDRGTVNTEAFF.